This TCR beta chain was identified in a study of T cell repertoires in cytomegalovirus infection. Study summary: Matching HLA type, along with CMV infection, was indicated by public TCR beta signatures.

TCRdb processed the reads anew with MiXCR; each CDR3 protein has one entry. The data show 500,000 to 600,000 distinct CDR3 sequences, approximately 17% seen once. This clonotype occurred many times. The antigen remains unidentified. Study results and caveats: Cumulative public TCR beta family frequency identified CMV carriers with the relevant HLA.

Germline CDR1 SGHTA, CDR2 FQGNSA. The CDR3 sequence is 13 residues long. Trimming took 11 bases from V and 0 from J, leaving 14 bases between them. The clonotype comes from a human donor in good health (CMV status not recorded). Some clones in this sample may be carry-over from other donors' samples. V usage is TRBV7-2 and J usage is TRBJ2-7, with D possibly being TRBD2 (5 bases). Sequencing was done on a sample of CD8+ T cells from PBMCs. This chain's CDR3 is CASRALSSYEQYF. The DNA of the CDR3 is TGTGCCTCGAGGGCCCTAAGCTCCTACGAGCAGTACTTC.